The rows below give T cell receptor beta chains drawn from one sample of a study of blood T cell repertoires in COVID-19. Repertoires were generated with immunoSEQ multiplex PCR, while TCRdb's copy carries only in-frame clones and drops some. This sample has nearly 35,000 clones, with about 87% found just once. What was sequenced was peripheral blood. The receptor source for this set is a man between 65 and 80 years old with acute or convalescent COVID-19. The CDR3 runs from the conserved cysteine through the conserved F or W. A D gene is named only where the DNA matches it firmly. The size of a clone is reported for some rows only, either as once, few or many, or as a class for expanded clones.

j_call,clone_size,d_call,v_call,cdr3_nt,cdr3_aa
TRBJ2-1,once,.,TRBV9,TGTGCCAGCAGCGCCTCCGCCCAAGCCTTCTACAATGAGCAGTTCTTC,CASSASAQAFYNEQFF
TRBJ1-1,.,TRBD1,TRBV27,TGTGCCAGCAGTACATCATACCGCCGACAGGGAAAGGGGACTGAAGCTTTCTTT,CASSTSYRRQGKGTEAFF
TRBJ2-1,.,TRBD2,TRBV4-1,TGCGCCAGCAGCCCAGACAGTAGCGGGAGCGGACGTGAGCAGTTCTTC,CASSPDSSGSGREQFF
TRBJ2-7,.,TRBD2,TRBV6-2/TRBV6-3,TGTGCCAGCAGTTACGCGGCGGGAGCCTCCTACGAGCAGTACTTC,CASSYAAGASYEQYF
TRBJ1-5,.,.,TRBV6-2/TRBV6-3,TGTGCCAGCAGTCCCCTTGGAGGCGGGATACGCAATCAGCCCCAGCATTTT,CASSPLGGGIRNQPQHF
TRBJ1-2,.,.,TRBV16,TGTGCCAGCAGCCAATTCCAGGCAAGCTATGGCTACACCTTC,CASSQFQASYGYTF
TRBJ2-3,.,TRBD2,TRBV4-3,TGCGCCAGCAGCCGCGGCGGGGGAAGCACAGATACGCAGTATTTT,CASSRGGGSTDTQYF
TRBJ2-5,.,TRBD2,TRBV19,TGTGCCAGTAGTACCCGGGGGGGCGGAGAGACCCAGTACTTC,CASSTRGGGETQYF
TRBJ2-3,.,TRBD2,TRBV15,TGTGCCACGCTTAGCGGGGGGGACACAGATACGCAGTATTTT,CATLSGGDTDTQYF
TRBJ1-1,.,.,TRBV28,TGTGCCAGCCTCCCTACAGCCAACACTGAAGCTTTCTTT,CASLPTANTEAFF
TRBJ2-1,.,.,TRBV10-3,TGTGCCATCAGCTTACTAGCTGATGAGCAGTTCTTC,CAISLLADEQFF
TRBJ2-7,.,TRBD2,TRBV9,TGTGCCAGCAGCGTAGGAGCGGGGGCCGTATCCTACGAGCAGTACTTC,CASSVGAGAVSYEQYF
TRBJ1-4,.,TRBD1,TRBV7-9,TGTGCCAGCAGCACAGGGACAGATGATGAAAAACTGTTTTTT,CASSTGTDDEKLFF
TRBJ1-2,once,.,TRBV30,TGTGCCTGGAGTCCCGACTGGGATGGCTACACCTTC,CAWSPDWDGYTF
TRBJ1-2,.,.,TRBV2,TGTGCCAGCAGTGAAGCGCTTGGGCAGGGCGGCTACACCTTC,CASSEALGQGGYTF
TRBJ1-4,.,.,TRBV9,TGTGCCAGCAGCGTAGGAGGGGGGGCTGGAGAAAAACTGTTTTTT,CASSVGGGAGEKLFF
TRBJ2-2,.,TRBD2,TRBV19,TGTGCCAGTAGTAGACGGGAGGGTCCCGGGGAGCTGTTTTTT,CASSRREGPGELFF
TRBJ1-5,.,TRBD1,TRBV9,TGTGCCAGCACCAAGGACAGGGGGTACCAGCCCCAGCATTTT,CASTKDRGYQPQHF
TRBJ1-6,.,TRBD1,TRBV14,TGTGCCAGCAGCCGATCGACAGGGGTAGGGTCACCCCTCCACTTT,CASSRSTGVGSPLHF
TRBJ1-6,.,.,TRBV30,TGTGCCTGGAGTGTATTACTCAGGGAAAGAACTTCACCCCTCCACTTT,CAWSVLLRERTSPLHF
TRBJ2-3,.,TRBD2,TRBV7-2,TGTGCCAGCAGCTCCCGTCATTCTAGCGGGGGGCCCTACACAGATACGCAGTATTTT,CASSSRHSSGGPYTDTQYF
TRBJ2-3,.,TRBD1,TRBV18,TGTGCCACCTCCAGAGGACAGGGCACAGATACGCAGTATTTT,CATSRGQGTDTQYF